The T cell receptor beta chain described here comes from a study of blood T cells in healthy people across ages. Regarding the study as a whole: Older age went with lower TCR beta diversity per million T cells, in a roughly linear way. Underestimates were what the diversity estimates from one million T cells were considered to be.

This clonotype was seen a handful of times. Its antigen is not known. A second PCR of roughly 6 to 12 cycles used a sample-barcoded 5' primer and a J-beta primer mix. A single record per CDR3 protein comes from TCRdb applying MiXCR to the 5' RACE reads. The sample includes more than 500,000 distinct CDR3 sequences, about 25% of them seen just once. The germline V gene encodes CDR1 SEHNR and CDR2 FQNEAQ (reference sequence). This CDR3 comprises 13 residues. Trimming shortened V by 5 bases and J by 10 bases, and 15 bases separated the two germline ends. The chain couples TRBV7-9 to TRBJ2-1; D is perhaps TRBD1 or TRBD2 (5 bases each). The source of this sequence is a woman in her sixties or seventies in good health. Sequenced: blood. This chain's CDR3 is CASSLMTGGEQFF. CDR3 DNA: TGTGCCAGCAGCCTAATGACTGGGGGAGAGCAGTTCTTC. Full variable domain (remainder filled in from reference TRBV7-9 and TRBJ2-1): DTGVSQNPRHKITKRGQNVTFRCDPISEHNRLYWYRQTLGQGPEFLTYFQNEAQLEKSRLLSDRFSAERPKGSFSTLEIQRTEQGDSAMYLCASSLMTGGEQFFGPGTRLTVL.